The 12 T cell receptor beta chains listed next were all sequenced from one sample in a study of T cell responses to AZD1222 COVID-19 vaccine. Profiled with immunoSEQ multiplex PCR; TCRdb holds only in-frame clones, not every one. The sample holds around 110,000 clones, roughly 87% seen once. This material consisted of peripheral blood, taken on day 0 of AZD1222 vaccination. The receptors stem from an adult in good health.

This clone was seen only once. This sequence joins TRBV11-2 and TRBJ1-3; tentatively, D is TRBD1 (6 bases). The CDR3 is made up of 18 amino acids. Trimming left V 3 bases short and J 0 bases short, with 18 bases between. The germline CDR1 and CDR2 sequences are SGHAT and FQNNGV. CDR3 DNA: TGTGCCAGCAGCTTCATCGTCGGGGGACAAGTCTCTGGAAACACCATATATTTT. Translating gives CASSFIVGGQVSGNTIYF. The full variable domain, with the rest looked up from reference TRBV11-2 and TRBJ1-3, is EAGVAQSPRYKIIEKRQSVAFWCNPISGHATLYWYQQILGQGPKLLIQFQNNGVVDDSQLPKDRFSAERLKGVDSTLKIQPAKLEDSAVYLCASSFIVGGQVSGNTIYFGEGSWLTVV.

This clone was found once. The chain joins TRBV4-1 to TRBJ2-2; D remains ambiguous. The V gene's germline CDR1 is MGHRA and CDR2 YSYEKL. This CDR3 is 13 amino acids long. Trimming removed 1 base from V and 4 bases from J, with 4 bases in between. The CDR3 DNA follows: TGCGCCAGCAGCCAAGGCTCCACCGGGGAGCTGTTTTTT. Translation: CASSQGSTGELFF.

This clone has more than one count but fewer than ten. The chain employs TRBV4-2 and TRBJ1-1, with 7 bases that match TRBD1. The ends lost 4 bases at V and 5 bases at J; junction bases unmatched: 7. This CDR3 is 14 amino acids long. Germline V CDR1 and CDR2: LGHNA, YNFKEQ. The DNA of the CDR3 is TGTGCCAGCAGCCTAAGACAGGGAGAGACTGAAGCTTTCTTT. Residues: CASSLRQGETEAFF.

The chain recombines TRBV7-9 with TRBJ1-2; possible D gene TRBD1, 5 bases. V dropped 6 bases and J dropped 5 bases, with 19 bases sitting between them. Germline lookup yields CDR1 SEHNR and CDR2 FQNEAQ (reference sequence). This CDR3 contains 15 residues. The CDR3 here is CASSSNEGRWYGYTF. DNA for the CDR3: TGTGCCAGCAGTTCAAACGAGGGGCGCTGGTATGGCTACACCTTC.

In DNA, the CDR3 is TGTGCCAGCAGCTCCCGCCTTAGTACTAACTATGGCTACACCTTC. It specifies CASSSRLSTNYGYTF. The chain carries TRBV11-2 and TRBJ1-2; D gene unclear. V was cut by 4 bases and J by 0 bases, with 12 bases left in between. The length of the CDR3 is 15 residues. Germline CDR1 reads SGHAT; CDR2 reads FQNNGV.

The rearrangement links TRBV7-6 to TRBJ2-3, with 9 nucleotides matching TRBD2. The V gene end was trimmed by 3 bases and the J gene end by 2 bases; junction bases not matched to a gene: 15. The germline V gene encodes CDR1 SGHVS and CDR2 FNYEAQ. The CDR3 extends over 19 amino acids. The CDR3: CASSFPRAASGGNTDTQYF. The CDR3 bases are TGTGCCAGCAGCTTTCCCCGAGCCGCCAGCGGGGGGAACACAGATACGCAGTATTTT.

This chain links TRBV2 with TRBJ2-5, with 8 bases lining up with TRBD1. The CDR3 covers 15 residues. In germline, CDR1 is SNHLY, CDR2 FYNNEI. V shed 4 bases, J shed 5 bases, and the junction held 9 bases outside the gene matches. CDR3 coding DNA: TGTGCCAGCAGTGCGGACAGGGAGATGTGGGAGACCCAGTACTTC. Translation: CASSADREMWETQYF.

The genes are TRBV6-1 and TRBJ1-1; no definite D call. CDR1 is MNHNS and CDR2 is SASEGT in the germline V gene. The V end lost 2 bases, the J end lost 3 bases, and 10 bases lay between the germline ends. This CDR3 has 14 residues. CDR3 sequence: CASSESDEDTEAFF. DNA for the CDR3: TGTGCCAGCAGTGAATCTGATGAGGACACTGAAGCTTTCTTT.

This chain links TRBV19 with TRBJ1-1; TRBD1 matches at 8 bases. The ends lost 3 bases at V and 5 bases at J; junction bases unmatched: 8. The CDR3 totals 15 residues. Per the germline V gene, CDR1 is LNHDA and CDR2 is SQIVND (reference sequence). CDR3 nucleotides: TGTGCCAGTAGTATCGTTGGCAGGGGGCTGACTGAAGCTTTCTTT. Its protein is CASSIVGRGLTEAFF.

CDR3 nucleotide sequence: TGTGCCACCAGTGGACAGCAACTAACCTCTGGGGCCAACGTCCTGACTTTC. Its protein product is CATSGQQLTSGANVLTF. The V and J genes are TRBV24-1 and TRBJ2-6; TRBD1 is a possible D gene (5 bases). Trimming took off 5 bases at V and 0 bases at J, with 13 bases between the two ends. Germline CDR1 KGHDR, CDR2 SFDVKD. The CDR3 length is 17 residues.

This chain connects TRBV19 to TRBJ1-4; D is undetermined. Trimming cost V 3 bases and J 5 bases, with 10 bases left between them. The CDR3 loop spans 14 amino acids. Germline lookup yields CDR1 LNHDA and CDR2 SQIVND (reference sequence). CDR3 sequence (DNA): TGTGCCAGTAGTATGGGCAGTGTGAATGAAAAACTGTTTTTT. Its translation: CASSMGSVNEKLFF.

The table lists this clone with a count of one. The chain joins TRBV3-1 (or the pseudogene TRBV3-2) to TRBJ1-1; D ambiguous. The germline V gene has CDR1 LGHDT and CDR2 YNNKEL (reference sequence). This CDR3 region has 15 residues. Between the trimmed V and J ends, which lost 1 base and 4 bases, there was a span of 13 bases. The CDR3 reads CASSQAAGGSTEAFF. CDR3 DNA sequence: TGTGCCAGCAGCCAAGCCGCAGGAGGAAGCACTGAAGCTTTCTTT.